Following are 5 T cell receptor beta chains from one sample sequenced in a study of cytomegalovirus exposure and HLA in healthy donors (dated by TCRdb to 2015 to 2018). The library was prepared using the immunoSEQ multiplex PCR assay. A mixture of 60 forward primers for TCR Vbeta segments and 13 reverse primers for TCR Jbeta segments was used in the multiplex PCR. TCRdb holds this immuneACCESS table with in-frame rearrangements only. Some clones are missing; in checked studies, unresolved V genes explain under half, and the rest has no known cause. Counted in this sample were around 150,000 clones; nearly 80% of them appeared once. The top ten clones comprise roughly 14% of the sample. The specimen was PBMCs. These receptors were obtained from a woman in her thirties or forties in good health and CMV-seronegative.

The chain uses TRBV5-1 and TRBJ2-3, with D hard to call. The germline CDR1 and CDR2 sequences are SGHRS and YFSETQ. The CDR3 extends over 11 amino acids. Trimming stripped 0 bases from V and 12 bases from J, with 8 bases between. CDR3 amino acids: CASSLDARQYF. The CDR3, as DNA: TGCGCCAGCAGCTTGGACGCCAGACAGTATTTT.

Here the CDR3 DNA reads TGTGCCGTTAGACCGGAGGTGTCCTACGAGCAGTACTTC. Its protein product is CAVRPEVSYEQYF. This chain joins TRBV6-1 and TRBJ2-7, with a possible D match to TRBD2 (5 bases). The V gene lost 11 bases and the J gene lost 1 base, with 15 bases spanning the gap. In germline, CDR1 is MNHNS, CDR2 SASEGT. This CDR3 is built from 13 residues.

J is TRBJ2-3 and V is TRBV4-3; 7 bases align to TRBD2. The CDR3 runs to 16 residues. V lost 0 bases to trimming and J lost 3 bases; unmatched junction nucleotides: 6. Per the germline V gene, CDR1 is LGHNA and CDR2 is YSLEER. The CDR3 DNA reads as TGCGCCAGCAGCCAAGACGAGCGGGGCCTAACAGATACGCAGTATTTT. It translates to CASSQDERGLTDTQYF.

This clone was seen a few times. V and J are TRBV5-4 and TRBJ2-7; 8 nucleotides match TRBD2. This CDR3 is built from 15 residues. In germline, CDR1 is SGHNT, CDR2 YYREEE (reference sequence). J was trimmed by 0 bases and V by 5 bases; bases with no gene match: 7. In nucleotides, the CDR3 is TGTGCCAGCAGAGCGGGAGTAGGAAACTCCTACGAGCAGTACTTC. Encoded protein: CASRAGVGNSYEQYF.

This sequence joins TRBV28 and TRBJ1-1; D is ambiguous. The germline gives CDR1 MDHEN, CDR2 SYDVKM. Trimming left V 4 bases short and J 1 base short, with 13 bases between. This CDR3 has 15 amino acids. CDR3 in amino acids: CASSSPGPPNTEAFF. CDR3 coding DNA: TGTGCCAGCAGTTCCCCTGGGCCTCCGAACACTGAAGCTTTCTTT.